One and the same sample provided the 11 T cell receptor beta chains below, sequenced in a study of naive and memory T cell subsets. TCR cDNA received a 3' ligated oligonucleotide that carried a UMI. Amplification of ligated cDNA took four PCR rounds with SP2 and nested alpha and beta constant primers. Each CDR3 protein is one row after TCRdb ran MiXCR on the 5' RACE reads. Of 57,000 or so distinct CDR3 sequences in the sample, around 7.7% are singletons; the top ten hold around 9.7%. These receptors originate from a male donor in good health.

V and J are TRBV10-3 and TRBJ1-1; D call uncertain. There are 15 residues in the CDR3. The V gene's germline CDR1 is ENHRY and CDR2 SYGVKD. V shed 2 bases and J shed 1 base, with 11 bases lying between them. The CDR3 sequence is CAISEGERANTEAFF. CDR3 nucleotide sequence: TGTGCCATCAGTGAGGGGGAACGGGCGAACACTGAAGCTTTCTTT.

The chain carries TRBV7-9 and TRBJ1-1; tentatively, D is TRBD1 (5 bases). The V gene's germline CDR1 is SEHNR and CDR2 FQNEAQ (reference sequence). The ends were cut back, 1 base at V and 0 bases at J, with 9 bases in the middle. This CDR3 is built from 15 residues. CDR3 bases: TGTGCCAGCAGCTTAGAGCTGGGGCTGAACACTGAAGCTTTCTTT. It codes for CASSLELGLNTEAFF.

This clonotype was detected many times. The rearrangement joins TRBV20-1 to TRBJ2-5, with D unclear. Germline V gene lookup returns CDR1 DFQATT and CDR2 SNEGSKA (reference sequence). Deletions cut 0 bases from V and 5 bases from J, with 7 bases between. There are 12 residues in the CDR3. CDR3 bases: TGCAGTGCTAGAGATTCGGGCGAGACCCAGTACTTC. As protein: CSARDSGETQYF.

The chain recombines TRBV20-1 with TRBJ2-3, with D maybe TRBD1 (6 bases). Trimming cost V 6 bases and J 8 bases, with 18 bases left between them. The CDR3 runs to 13 residues. Germline loops: CDR1 DFQATT, CDR2 SNEGSKA (reference sequence). CDR3 DNA sequence: TGCAGTGCATTGGGGGCAGGGTCAAGTACGCAGTATTTT. This codes for CSALGAGSSTQYF.

The rearrangement joins TRBV5-1 to TRBJ2-5, with D hard to call. The CDR3 is made up of 14 amino acids. Germline CDR1 is SGHRS and CDR2 is YFSETQ. The germline V and J ends were trimmed by 4 bases and 2 bases, with 12 bases remaining between them. The CDR3 sequence is CASSTDGLQETQYF. The CDR3 DNA follows: TGCGCCAGCAGCACCGACGGCCTTCAAGAGACCCAGTACTTC.

This clonotype has ten or more counts. The chain links TRBV6-5 to TRBJ1-5; D might be TRBD1 (6 bases). Germline lookup yields CDR1 MNHEY and CDR2 SVGAGI. Trimming removed 5 bases from V and 4 bases from J, with 18 bases in between. This CDR3 has 16 residues. Written as DNA, the CDR3 is TGTGCCAGCAGTCCGCGACAGGCTGGGACTAATCAGCCCCAGCATTTT. Translating it yields CASSPRQAGTNQPQHF.

This clonotype came up many times. The chain employs TRBV7-9 and TRBJ2-1; TRBD2 agrees at 10 bases. V lost 7 bases to trimming and J lost 5 bases; unmatched junction nucleotides: 11. CDR3 size: 16 residues. Germline CDR1 is SEHNR and CDR2 is FQNEAQ (reference sequence). The CDR3 region has the DNA TGTGCCAGCAACCTGGGTAACGGACTAGCGGACAATGAGCAGTTCTTC. Encoded protein: CASNLGNGLADNEQFF.

This chain joins TRBV28 and TRBJ1-1; D gene unclear. Germline CDR1 MDHEN, CDR2 SYDVKM. The CDR3 is made up of 15 amino acids. Trimming removed 6 bases at V and 0 bases at J, with 14 bases between. The CDR3 coding sequence is TGTGCCAGCAGGGAGAACTCGGGGATGAACACTGAAGCTTTCTTT. Protein sequence: CASRENSGMNTEAFF.

Ten or more counts support this clonotype. J is TRBJ2-2 and V is TRBV6-2 or TRBV6-3; D gene unclear. Germline V gene data show CDR1 as MNHEY and CDR2 as SVGEGT. The CDR3 covers 14 residues. V lost 0 bases, J lost 7 bases, and 9 bases lay in between. The CDR3 sequence: CASSYSNGNGELFF. The CDR3 DNA reads TGTGCCAGCAGTTACTCGAACGGAAACGGGGAGCTGTTTTTT.

This clonotype was seen ten or more times. This rearrangement joins TRBV25-1 to TRBJ2-7, with D tentatively TRBD2 (5 bases). Trimming shortened V by 3 bases and J by 3 bases, and 18 bases separated the two germline ends. This CDR3 spans 16 amino acids. CDR1 and CDR2 from the germline V gene are MGHDK and SYGVNS. This CDR3 reads CASSDESRTDLYEQYF. CDR3 DNA: TGTGCCAGCAGTGACGAATCTCGGACTGATCTCTACGAGCAGTACTTC.

Comments on this clonotype: This clone may be a read error of a much larger clone one base away. The V and J genes are TRBV20-1 and TRBJ1-2; the D gene is possibly TRBD1 (6 bases). The CDR3 consists of 15 residues. The germline V and J ends were trimmed by 1 base and 2 bases, with 14 bases remaining between them. Per the germline V gene, CDR1 is DFQATT and CDR2 is SNEGSKA (reference sequence). The chain's CDR3 is CSARGQDGTNYGYTF. Written as DNA, the CDR3 is TGCAGTGCTAGAGGACAGGACGGAACGAACTATGGCTACACCTTC.